This TCR beta chain was documented in a study of blood T cell repertoires in COVID-19. On the study more broadly: COVID-19 samples collected from the United States, Italy and Spain covered acute and convalescent phases.

CDR1 is MNHNS, CDR2 SASEGT, per germline. The CDR3 is made up of 14 amino acids. V dropped 3 bases and J dropped 5; count of bases not matched to a gene: 0. In the original processing: Reference gene primer amplification gave estimated nucleated cell counts. The table came from immunoSEQ multiplex PCR; TCRdb's copy has only in-frame clones and leaves some out. V and J calls and clone size follow that table, whereas D and trimming were derived from the DNA. The sample contains 250,000 to 300,000 clones, 80% to 90% of which appear only once. The receptor was derived from a man in his forties who had recovered from COVID-19. V gene TRBV6-1 combines with J gene TRBJ2-4, with 11 bases fitting TRBD2. Sequencing input: PBMCs or T cells enriched from blood (not recorded which). The CDR3 nucleotides read TGTGCCAGCAGTGATAGCGGGAGGGAAAACATTCAGTACTTC. This translates into CASSDSGRENIQYF.